The rows below give T cell receptor beta chains drawn from one sample of a study of beta chain features in type 1 diabetes. Here immunoSEQ multiplex PCR was the method, and the copy in TCRdb shows in-frame clones only, minus some. The sample shows 600,000 or so clones, roughly 12% of them seen only once. Sequencing was performed on naive CD4+ T cells from blood. These receptors originate from a man younger than 45 with type 1 diabetes. Each CDR3 is given with its conserved first and last residue. The order of the fields is clone size, V gene, J gene, D gene, CDR3 DNA, CDR3 protein. The D gene is left open where the match is weak. A clone size is listed for some rows: how often the clone was seen (once, few, many), or a class if it is expanded.

abundance: NA
v_gene: TRBV9
j_gene: TRBJ1-2
d_gene: NA
CDR3nt: TGTGCCAGCAGCGTCGACTTACAGGGTGGCTACACCTTC
CDR3aa: CASSVDLQGGYTF

abundance: few
v_gene: TRBV7-3
j_gene: TRBJ2-5
d_gene: NA
CDR3nt: TGTGCCAGCAGCTTAGACGTCAGGTCGGAGACCCAGTACTTC
CDR3aa: CASSLDVRSETQYF

abundance: few
v_gene: TRBV6-6
j_gene: TRBJ1-1
d_gene: NA
CDR3nt: TGTGCCAGCATCAGGGTTCTGAACACTGAAGCTTTCTTT
CDR3aa: CASIRVLNTEAFF

abundance: NA
v_gene: TRBV28
j_gene: TRBJ2-3
d_gene: TRBD2
CDR3nt: TGTGCCAGCAGTGACAGCGGGGGTAGCGCAGATACGCAGTATTTT
CDR3aa: CASSDSGGSADTQYF

abundance: few
v_gene: TRBV10-3
j_gene: TRBJ1-1
d_gene: TRBD1
CDR3nt: TGTGCCACCTCTTCGCACAGGGGGCCGGACACTGAAGCTTTCTTT
CDR3aa: CATSSHRGPDTEAFF

abundance: NA
v_gene: TRBV7-3
j_gene: TRBJ2-7
d_gene: NA
CDR3nt: TGTGCCAGCAGCTTAAGCGAGAGCCCTTTTTACGAGCAGTACTTC
CDR3aa: CASSLSESPFYEQYF

abundance: NA
v_gene: TRBV18
j_gene: TRBJ1-5
d_gene: TRBD1
CDR3nt: TGTGCCAGCTCACCCTTCGACAGGGGTGGGAATCAGCCCCAGCATTTT
CDR3aa: CASSPFDRGGNQPQHF

abundance: few
v_gene: TRBV11-3
j_gene: TRBJ1-1
d_gene: NA
CDR3nt: TGTGCCAGCAGCACCAACACAGGTAGCACTGAAGCTTTCTTT
CDR3aa: CASSTNTGSTEAFF

abundance: NA
v_gene: TRBV30
j_gene: TRBJ2-3
d_gene: NA
CDR3nt: TGTGCCTGGAGTGTAAGCGGAAGCACAGATACGCAGTATTTT
CDR3aa: CAWSVSGSTDTQYF

abundance: NA
v_gene: TRBV28
j_gene: TRBJ2-6
d_gene: TRBD1
CDR3nt: TGTGCCAGCAGTTTCCCTACAGGGGCTGGGGCCAACGTCCTGACTTTC
CDR3aa: CASSFPTGAGANVLTF

abundance: NA
v_gene: TRBV11-3
j_gene: TRBJ2-7
d_gene: NA
CDR3nt: TGTGCCAGCACGGGGGTTCGCAACGAGCAGTACTTC
CDR3aa: CASTGVRNEQYF

abundance: few
v_gene: TRBV5-1
j_gene: TRBJ1-2
d_gene: TRBD1
CDR3nt: TGCGCCAGCAGCTTACAGGGGACGGATGGCTACACCTTC
CDR3aa: CASSLQGTDGYTF

abundance: few
v_gene: TRBV11-2
j_gene: TRBJ2-3
d_gene: NA
CDR3nt: TGTGCCAGCAGCTTAGTTCTCTCGGGCACAGATACGCAGTATTTT
CDR3aa: CASSLVLSGTDTQYF

abundance: NA
v_gene: TRBV14
j_gene: TRBJ1-2
d_gene: TRBD1
CDR3nt: TGTGCCAGCAGCCCTCTTACACAGGGGGCCGCGGGCGGTCGCTACACCTTC
CDR3aa: CASSPLTQGAAGGRYTF

abundance: NA
v_gene: TRBV5-1
j_gene: TRBJ1-2
d_gene: NA
CDR3nt: TGCGCCAGCAGTCCCCCAGGGTACTATGGCTACACCTTC
CDR3aa: CASSPPGYYGYTF

abundance: few
v_gene: TRBV2
j_gene: TRBJ2-1
d_gene: NA
CDR3nt: TGTGCCAGCAGTGAGGACTACCGGATGGACAATGAGCAGTTCTTC
CDR3aa: CASSEDYRMDNEQFF

abundance: NA
v_gene: TRBV14
j_gene: TRBJ2-7
d_gene: NA
CDR3nt: TGTGCCAGCAGCCAAGGCACGGGCGGAGAGCAGTACTTC
CDR3aa: CASSQGTGGEQYF

abundance: few
v_gene: TRBV13
j_gene: TRBJ1-2
d_gene: NA
CDR3nt: TGTGCCAGCAGCCGTTGGAAGGGAACTGGGACATACACCTTC
CDR3aa: CASSRWKGTGTYTF

abundance: NA
v_gene: TRBV7-9
j_gene: TRBJ2-5
d_gene: NA
CDR3nt: TGTGCCAGCAGCACCCGAAGAGGGGGGCGCGGTGAGACCCAGTACTTC
CDR3aa: CASSTRRGGRGETQYF

abundance: few
v_gene: TRBV5-1
j_gene: TRBJ1-3
d_gene: NA
CDR3nt: TGCGCCAGCAGCTTGGTGGCGGGGACGAACTCTGGAAACACCATATATTTT
CDR3aa: CASSLVAGTNSGNTIYF

abundance: few
v_gene: TRBV18
j_gene: TRBJ2-7
d_gene: NA
CDR3nt: TGTGCCAGCTCACCCGAGAGCTCCTACGAGCAGTACTTC
CDR3aa: CASSPESSYEQYF

abundance: few
v_gene: TRBV29-1
j_gene: TRBJ2-5
d_gene: NA
CDR3nt: TGCAGCGTTGATATTGGCAGCGCGATGGGGGAGACCCAGTACTTC
CDR3aa: CSVDIGSAMGETQYF

abundance: NA
v_gene: TRBV18
j_gene: TRBJ1-1
d_gene: NA
CDR3nt: TGTGCCAGCTCACCTCCGGACAGATTCGCTGAAGCTTTCTTT
CDR3aa: CASSPPDRFAEAFF

abundance: few
v_gene: TRBV29-1
j_gene: TRBJ1-4
d_gene: NA
CDR3nt: TGCAGCGTTGGGTGGCTGGGGCGCGGTGAAAAACTGTTTTTT
CDR3aa: CSVGWLGRGEKLFF

abundance: few
v_gene: TRBV28
j_gene: TRBJ1-2
d_gene: NA
CDR3nt: TGTGCCAGCAGTTTACCTAACTATGGCTACACCTTC
CDR3aa: CASSLPNYGYTF

abundance: once
v_gene: TRBV6-5
j_gene: TRBJ2-3
d_gene: NA
CDR3nt: TGTGCCAGCAGTATGTGGGGGAGCACAGATACGCAGTATTTT
CDR3aa: CASSMWGSTDTQYF

abundance: few
v_gene: TRBV9
j_gene: TRBJ2-7
d_gene: TRBD1
CDR3nt: TGTGCCAGCAGCGTAGAGGACAGGGCGGGCGAGCAGTACTTC
CDR3aa: CASSVEDRAGEQYF

abundance: few
v_gene: TRBV18
j_gene: TRBJ2-1
d_gene: TRBD1
CDR3nt: TGTGCCAGCTCTACCGGACAGGGGCGCAATGAGCAGTTCTTC
CDR3aa: CASSTGQGRNEQFF

abundance: NA
v_gene: TRBV9
j_gene: TRBJ1-1
d_gene: TRBD1
CDR3nt: TGTGCCAGCAGCGTAGGCCTGCTTGGGACAGGAAACACTGAAGCTTTCTTT
CDR3aa: CASSVGLLGTGNTEAFF

abundance: NA
v_gene: TRBV5-1
j_gene: TRBJ1-2
d_gene: NA
CDR3nt: TGCGCCAGCAGCTTGGGGCCCTACACCGCTGGCTACACCTTC
CDR3aa: CASSLGPYTAGYTF

abundance: NA
v_gene: TRBV7-8
j_gene: TRBJ2-7
d_gene: NA
CDR3nt: TGTGCCAGCAGCTCCACGGTTAGCTCCTACGAGCAGTACTTC
CDR3aa: CASSSTVSSYEQYF

abundance: few
v_gene: TRBV19
j_gene: TRBJ2-1
d_gene: NA
CDR3nt: TGTGCCAGTAGTATAGGCAGAAGCAATGAGCAGTTCTTC
CDR3aa: CASSIGRSNEQFF

abundance: few
v_gene: TRBV7-3
j_gene: TRBJ1-5
d_gene: NA
CDR3nt: TGTGCCAGCAGCTTGGAGGGAAAAGGTCAGCCCCAGCATTTT
CDR3aa: CASSLEGKGQPQHF

abundance: few
v_gene: TRBV9
j_gene: TRBJ1-2
d_gene: NA
CDR3nt: TGTGCCAGCAGCGTTCGGGGCTACTATGGCTACACCTTC
CDR3aa: CASSVRGYYGYTF

abundance: NA
v_gene: TRBV4-3
j_gene: TRBJ2-5
d_gene: TRBD2
CDR3nt: TGCGCCAGCAGCCTGAACCCGGGGGGCCAAGAGACCCAGTACTTC
CDR3aa: CASSLNPGGQETQYF

abundance: NA
v_gene: TRBV6-5
j_gene: TRBJ2-6
d_gene: NA
CDR3nt: TGTGCCAGCACTCTTAAGGGAACTGGGGCCAACGTCCTGACTTTC
CDR3aa: CASTLKGTGANVLTF

abundance: NA
v_gene: TRBV5-1
j_gene: TRBJ2-5
d_gene: NA
CDR3nt: TGCGCCAGCAGCTTTACACCAGGAGCGGAAGAGACCCAGTACTTC
CDR3aa: CASSFTPGAEETQYF

abundance: NA
v_gene: TRBV14
j_gene: TRBJ1-2
d_gene: NA
CDR3nt: TGTGCCAGCAGCCAATATACAGGCTCTCCCTATGGCTACACCTTC
CDR3aa: CASSQYTGSPYGYTF

abundance: few
v_gene: TRBV9
j_gene: TRBJ2-6
d_gene: NA
CDR3nt: TGTGCCAGCAGCGCCGGGGGCCACTCTGGGGCCAACGTCCTGACTTTC
CDR3aa: CASSAGGHSGANVLTF

abundance: few
v_gene: TRBV29-1
j_gene: TRBJ2-7
d_gene: TRBD1
CDR3nt: TGCAGCGTCGGACAGGATTCCTACGAGCAGTACTTC
CDR3aa: CSVGQDSYEQYF

abundance: few
v_gene: TRBV7-9
j_gene: TRBJ2-5
d_gene: TRBD2
CDR3nt: TGTGCCAGCAGCTCGATACTAGCGGGGGGTCACGAGACCCAGTACTTC
CDR3aa: CASSSILAGGHETQYF

abundance: few
v_gene: TRBV28
j_gene: TRBJ2-5
d_gene: NA
CDR3nt: TGTGCCAGCTTGGCGGGGACCCAGGAGACCCAGTACTTC
CDR3aa: CASLAGTQETQYF

abundance: few
v_gene: TRBV6-5
j_gene: TRBJ1-6
d_gene: NA
CDR3nt: TGTGCCAGCAGTTACAATGCAGGGATCTTATATTCACCCCTCCACTTT
CDR3aa: CASSYNAGILYSPLHF

abundance: NA
v_gene: TRBV28
j_gene: TRBJ1-2
d_gene: NA
CDR3nt: TGTGCCAGCAGTTTATTACAGGCAAGGTACACCTTC
CDR3aa: CASSLLQARYTF

abundance: NA
v_gene: TRBV7-2
j_gene: TRBJ1-4
d_gene: NA
CDR3nt: TGTGCCAGCAGCCGAGGACACTATGAAAAACTGTTTTTT
CDR3aa: CASSRGHYEKLFF

abundance: NA
v_gene: TRBV16
j_gene: TRBJ2-1
d_gene: NA
CDR3nt: TGTGCCAGCAGCCAATCGAGAGGGTACAATGAGCAGTTCTTC
CDR3aa: CASSQSRGYNEQFF

abundance: few
v_gene: TRBV7-6
j_gene: TRBJ1-1
d_gene: NA
CDR3nt: TGTGCCAGCAGCTTAACAGATATGAACACTGAAGCTTTCTTT
CDR3aa: CASSLTDMNTEAFF